This T cell receptor (beta chain) came from a study of a mutant IDH1 vaccine in newly diagnosed glioma. Study as a whole: Week 47 marked visit V13, whereas week 35 marked visit V12.

In the case of this clone: Antigen unknown.

V gave up 0 bases and J gave up 0 bases, with 4 bases separating them. Looked up from germline, CDR1 is SGHAT and CDR2 is FQNNGV. The CDR3 contains 14 residues. Sequenced by immunoSEQ multiplex PCR; TCRdb stores in-frame clones only, minus some. There are tens of thousands of clones in the sample; 81% occur only once, and roughly 5.7% lies in the top ten. Stated time point: week 35, safety follow-up. The vaccine gave 300 ug of a 20-mer mutant IDH1 peptide subcutaneously per dose. The gene calls are TRBV11-2 and TRBJ2-3, with D uncertain. This material consisted of PBMCs, taken from a glioma patient whose treatment included an IDH1 peptide vaccine. The clonotype comes from a man in his forties with glioma. The CDR3 sequence: CASSLDRSTDTQYF. CDR3 sequence (DNA): TGTGCCAGCAGCTTAGACAGGAGCACAGATACGCAGTATTTT.